This TCR beta chain was observed in a study of cytomegalovirus exposure and HLA in healthy donors. Across the whole study: Earlier work reported 100 million or so unique TCR beta sequences from 170 million or so T cells. Around 78 million unique TCR sequences came from HLA-typed donors in an early release.

Amplification used 60 Vbeta primers and 13 Jbeta primers. Profiling relied on immunoSEQ multiplex PCR, and the TCRdb table lists in-frame clones only, not all of them. The sample holds 100,000 to 120,000 clones, approximately 78% seen once. Study-level results: Around 160 TCR beta chains were listed as cytomegalovirus-associated.

Germline V CDR1 and CDR2: MGHRA, YSYEKL. The germline V and J ends were trimmed by 1 base and 2 bases, with 8 bases remaining between them. The CDR3 runs 14 residues. This clone was found once. Its antigen remains unknown. Each donor's status was that of a healthy bone marrow donor. The gene calls are TRBV4-1 and TRBJ2-5; D is unclear. The source is a woman between 25 and 40 years old in good health and CMV-seronegative. Sequenced: PBMCs. The CDR3 sequence: CASSQGHRQETQYF. The CDR3 DNA reads as TGCGCCAGCAGCCAAGGTCACAGACAAGAGACCCAGTACTTC.